The 5 T cell receptor beta chains below come from one sample, sequenced in a study of early stage breast cancer tumors. Method: immunoSEQ multiplex PCR; TCRdb's copy keeps in-frame clones and lacks some. Among around 41,000 clones, around 69% were seen once, and the ten largest hold about 7.2%. Sequencing was done on a sample of blood. These receptors all come from a person in their fifties or sixties with breast cancer.

This clone was counted between two and nine times. The V gene is TRBV4-3, the J gene TRBJ1-2; TRBD1 matches at 7 bases. The CDR3 contains 15 residues. The junction had 12 bases not matched to a gene; V was cut back by 3 bases and J by 8 bases. Germline CDR1 is LGHNA and CDR2 is YSLEER. The CDR3 sequence: CASSHQTGTLLGYTF. The CDR3 DNA sequence: TGCGCCAGCAGCCACCAGACAGGGACCTTATTGGGCTACACCTTC.

V usage is TRBV27 and J usage is TRBJ2-7; perhaps TRBD1 as D (7 bases). Between the trimmed V and J ends, which lost 5 bases and 1 base, there was a span of 21 bases. This CDR3 spans 17 amino acids. Germline V gene data show CDR1 as MNHEY and CDR2 as SMNVEV (reference sequence). As DNA, the CDR3 is TGTGCCAGCAGTAAGACCCCGCCAGGGGGGTCGTCCTACGAGCAGTACTTC. It translates to CASSKTPPGGSSYEQYF.

The chain combines TRBV7-2 with TRBJ1-5; TRBD1 matches at 8 bases. This CDR3 is 15 amino acids long. Germline V CDR1 and CDR2: SGHTA, FQGNSA. The V gene end was trimmed by 1 base and the J gene end by 1 base; junction bases not matched to a gene: 0. CDR3: CASSLGQGSNQPQHF. Here the CDR3 DNA reads TGTGCCAGCAGCTTAGGACAGGGGAGCAATCAGCCCCAGCATTTT.

The rearrangement uses TRBV19 and TRBJ1-1; D is unclear. The CDR3 consists of 14 residues. Between the trimmed V and J ends, which lost 0 bases and 4 bases, there was a span of 9 bases. Per germline, CDR1 LNHDA and CDR2 SQIVND (reference sequence). The CDR3 nucleotides read TGTGCCAGTAGTATAGAGGGAGGGAGCACTGAAGCTTTCTTT. It codes for CASSIEGGSTEAFF.

The DNA for the CDR3 is TGTGCCAGCAGTTTAGTCGCGTTTGGCTCTGGGGCCAACGTCCTGACTTTC. The encoded protein is CASSLVAFGSGANVLTF. The gene calls are TRBV27 and TRBJ2-6; no definite D call. The germline V gene encodes CDR1 MNHEY and CDR2 SMNVEV (reference sequence). This CDR3 is 17 amino acids long. With 2 bases removed from V and 0 bases from J, the gap between germline ends came to 11 bases.